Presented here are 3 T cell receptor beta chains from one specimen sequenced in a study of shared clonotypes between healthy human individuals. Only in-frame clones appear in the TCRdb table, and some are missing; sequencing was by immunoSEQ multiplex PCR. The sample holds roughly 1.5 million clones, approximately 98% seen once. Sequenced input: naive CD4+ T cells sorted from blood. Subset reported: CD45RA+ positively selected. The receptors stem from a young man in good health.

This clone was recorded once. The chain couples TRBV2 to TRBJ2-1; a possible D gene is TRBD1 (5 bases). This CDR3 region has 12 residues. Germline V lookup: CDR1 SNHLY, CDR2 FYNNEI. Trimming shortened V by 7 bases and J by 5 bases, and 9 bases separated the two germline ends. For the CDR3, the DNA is TGTGCCAGCACCCACAGGAACAATGAGCAGTTCTTC. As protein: CASTHRNNEQFF.

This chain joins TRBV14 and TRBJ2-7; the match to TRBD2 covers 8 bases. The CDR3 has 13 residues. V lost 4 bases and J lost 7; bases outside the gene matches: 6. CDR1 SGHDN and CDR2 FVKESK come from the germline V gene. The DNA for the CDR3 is TGTGCCAGCAGCCTTAAGGGCGGGGGGGAGCAGTACTTC. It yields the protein CASSLKGGGEQYF.

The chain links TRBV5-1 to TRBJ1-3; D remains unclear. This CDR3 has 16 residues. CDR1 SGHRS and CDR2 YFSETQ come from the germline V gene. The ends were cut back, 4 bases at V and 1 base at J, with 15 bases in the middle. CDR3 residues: CASSPMTGSSGNTIYF. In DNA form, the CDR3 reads TGCGCCAGCAGCCCAATGACGGGATCTTCTGGAAACACCATATATTTT.